These T cell receptor beta chains were read from a single sample in a study of T-cell reconstitution after alpha-beta-depleted transplantation in children. TCRdb ran MiXCR on the PCR reads and lists one entry per CDR3 protein. The data show approximately 240,000 distinct CDR3 sequences, about 9.5% seen once. Sequenced material: PBMCs from the stem cell graft donor, taken from the stem cell graft. These TCRs come from a human donor who donated a stem cell graft to a child with acute lymphoblastic leukemia. CDR3s include the opening cysteine and the closing phenylalanine or tryptophan. Fields, in order: clone size, J gene, D gene, CDR3 length, V gene, CDR3 DNA, CDR3 protein. A D gene is named only where the DNA matches it firmly. Where a row states a size, it is once, few, many or the class of an expanded clone; other rows omit it.

>many|TRBJ1-5|.|13|TRBV10-3
TGTGCCATCACCGAGGACGTAAATCAGCCCCAGCATTTT
CAITEDVNQPQHF
>many|TRBJ2-3|TRBD2|13|TRBV12-3/TRBV12-4
TGTGCCAGCAAGCGGGGTGCGACAGATACGCAGTATTTT
CASKRGATDTQYF
>few|TRBJ1-2|TRBD1|16|TRBV4-1
TGCGCCAGCAGCCTTGCCCTCAGGGGGCCGAACTATGGCTACACCTTC
CASSLALRGPNYGYTF
>few|TRBJ1-5|TRBD1|15|TRBV12-3/TRBV12-4
TGTGCCAGCAGGAGGGGACAGGGGCTAAATCAGCCCCAGCATTTT
CASRRGQGLNQPQHF
>few|TRBJ1-2|.|13|TRBV7-2
TGTGCCAGCAGCTTAGCAGGGAACGATGGCTACACCTTC
CASSLAGNDGYTF
>.|TRBJ1-3|.|13|TRBV27
TGTGCCAGCAGTTCGCGACTAGGAAACACCATATATTTT
CASSSRLGNTIYF
>.|TRBJ1-5|.|14|TRBV6-1
TGTGCCAGCAGTAGGACCCTGGGCGGTCAGCCCCAGCATTTT
CASSRTLGGQPQHF
>many|TRBJ2-3|TRBD2|14|TRBV12-3/TRBV12-4
TGTGCCTGTTCAACTAGCGGGGGGATAGATACGCAGTATTTT
CACSTSGGIDTQYF
>few|TRBJ1-5|TRBD1|13|TRBV19
TGTGCCAGTAGTAATACAGGGGGCCAGCCCCAGCATTTT
CASSNTGGQPQHF
>few|TRBJ2-4|.|14|TRBV20-1
TGCAGTGCTCCTTGGACGGACGCCAAAAACATTCAGTACTTC
CSAPWTDAKNIQYF
>few|TRBJ2-7|.|13|TRBV10-2
TGCGCCAGCGGGGAGGGGGCTGGTTACGAGCAGTACTTC
CASGEGAGYEQYF
>many|TRBJ1-5|.|14|TRBV2
TGTGCCAGCAGTGAATCGGCCCCAAGTCAGCCCCAGCATTTT
CASSESAPSQPQHF
>few|TRBJ1-3|.|16|TRBV5-1
TGCGCCAGCAGCCCGGGGGCGGCGAGCTCTGGAAACACCATATATTTT
CASSPGAASSGNTIYF
>.|TRBJ2-5|.|15|TRBV27
TGTGCCAGCAGTCCCCAACAGGAACGGGAGGAGACCCAGTACTTC
CASSPQQEREETQYF
>few|TRBJ2-3|.|14|TRBV20-1
TGCAGTGCCGGATTACGTCTGGGCACAGATACGCAGTATTTT
CSAGLRLGTDTQYF
>few|TRBJ1-4|.|15|TRBV5-1
TGCGCCAGCAGCTTGACCGTTGCAACTAATGAAAAACTGTTTTTT
CASSLTVATNEKLFF
>few|TRBJ1-1|.|14|TRBV10-3
TGTGCCATCAGTGAGTCCAGATCCAACACTGAAGCTTTCTTT
CAISESRSNTEAFF
>many|TRBJ2-3|.|14|TRBV4-3
TGCGCCAGCAGCCAGGGGGGCGTCACAGATACGCAGTATTTT
CASSQGGVTDTQYF
>.|TRBJ2-2|.|15|TRBV10-3
TGTGCCACTCAAGGGCGGCTCGCGAACACCGGGGAGCTGTTTTTT
CATQGRLANTGELFF
>.|TRBJ2-3|TRBD1|16|TRBV24-1
TGTGCCACCAGTGATTTAACCTCACAGGGGTTTGATACGCAGTATTTT
CATSDLTSQGFDTQYF
>.|TRBJ1-2|TRBD1|14|TRBV4-3
TGCGCCAGCAGCCAGGAAACAGGGGGCTATGGCTACACCTTC
CASSQETGGYGYTF
>.|TRBJ2-5|TRBD2|16|TRBV20-1
TGCAGTGCTAGAGAAATAGCGGGGGGGCCTCAAGAGACCCAGTACTTC
CSAREIAGGPQETQYF
>.|TRBJ2-7|.|13|TRBV4-2
TGTGCCAGGAGCCATGGGATCTCCTACGAGCAGTACTTC
CARSHGISYEQYF
>many|TRBJ1-1|TRBD1|14|TRBV12-3/TRBV12-4
TGTGCCAGCAGTTCCAAGACAGGGGGCACTGAAGCTTTCTTT
CASSSKTGGTEAFF
>few|TRBJ1-5|TRBD1|18|TRBV5-1
TGCGCCAGCATACCAGGGACAGGGGACGGTCCAAGCAATCAGCCCCAGCATTTT
CASIPGTGDGPSNQPQHF
>.|TRBJ1-1|.|14|TRBV20-1
TGCAGTGCTAGAAGGGTGACAGGTCACACTGAAGCTTTCTTT
CSARRVTGHTEAFF
>many|TRBJ2-3|.|16|TRBV5-1
TGCGCCAGCAGCTTGGGAGTGGACAGCTTCACAGATACGCAGTATTTT
CASSLGVDSFTDTQYF
>few|TRBJ1-2|TRBD1|13|TRBV29-1
TGCAGCGTTGAGGACAGGGAAAACTATGGCTACACCTTC
CSVEDRENYGYTF
>.|TRBJ1-5|.|15|TRBV5-1
TGCGCCAGCAGCTTGGGGGGAGATAGCAATCAGCCCCAGCATTTT
CASSLGGDSNQPQHF
>many|TRBJ2-5|.|10|TRBV10-2
TGCGCCAGCAGTGAAGAGACCCAGTACTTC
CASSEETQYF
>many|TRBJ1-6|.|15|TRBV20-1
TGCAGTGCTAGTACCCGGGGGCTGGATAATTCACCCCTCCACTTT
CSASTRGLDNSPLHF
>.|TRBJ1-6|.|12|TRBV12-3/TRBV12-4
TGTGCCAGCAGTTTTATTATTTCCACCCTCCACTTT
CASSFIISTLHF
>few|TRBJ1-3|.|16|TRBV5-1
TGCGCCAGCAGCTTGGCGGGGGGAAGCTCTGGAAACACCATATATTTT
CASSLAGGSSGNTIYF
>few|TRBJ1-3|TRBD1|14|TRBV20-1
TGCAGTGCTAAGCTACAGGGGACTGGAAACACCATATATTTT
CSAKLQGTGNTIYF
>many|TRBJ2-7|.|14|TRBV10-2
TGCGCCAGCAGTGAGAGCGGTGGCTTCTACGAGCAGTACTTC
CASSESGGFYEQYF
>many|TRBJ1-5|.|17|TRBV5-1
TGCGCCAGCAGCTTGGGGGCCGGGACACTTAGCAATCAGCCCCAGCATTTT
CASSLGAGTLSNQPQHF
>few|TRBJ2-7|.|16|TRBV7-9
TGTGCCAGCAGCTTAGCTCGCGGCGGGGTGAGTTTCGAGCAGTACTTC
CASSLARGGVSFEQYF
>.|TRBJ2-7|.|14|TRBV29-1
TGCAGCGTTGAGGCAGGGCGAACCCCAGGAGAGCAGTACTTC
CSVEAGRTPGEQYF
>many|TRBJ1-1|.|15|TRBV6-1
TGTGCCAGCAGCCCCGGGGCACGAATGAACACTGAAGCTTTCTTT
CASSPGARMNTEAFF
>many|TRBJ2-1|.|12|TRBV20-1
TGCAGTGCTACTTTTGGAGGAAATCAGCAGTTCTTC
CSATFGGNQQFF
>.|TRBJ1-5|.|15|TRBV5-6
TGTGCCAGCAGCCTGACGGGTACCTGGGGACAGCCCCAGCATTTT
CASSLTGTWGQPQHF
>.|TRBJ2-1|TRBD2|17|TRBV5-1
TGCGCCAGCAGCTTGGATCCTAGCGGGATTCAAGGGAATGAGCAGTTCTTC
CASSLDPSGIQGNEQFF
>few|TRBJ2-7|.|14|TRBV7-2
TGTGCCAGCAGCCTTGACCTCCGATCCTACGAGCAGTACTTC
CASSLDLRSYEQYF
>many|TRBJ2-3|.|14|TRBV9
TGTGCCAGCAGCCCACAACCAGGCACAGATACGCAGTATTTT
CASSPQPGTDTQYF
>.|TRBJ1-4|.|14|TRBV13
TGTGCCAGCAGCCGAGGCCGGGTCCTTGAAAAACTGTTTTTT
CASSRGRVLEKLFF
>.|TRBJ2-2|TRBD2|14|TRBV10-2
TGCGCCAGCAGGGCTAGCGGGGGTCCCGGGGAGCTGTTTTTT
CASRASGGPGELFF
>.|TRBJ2-3|TRBD2|15|TRBV6-5
TGTGCCAGCATTTACTCCGGGACTAGCACAGATACGCATTATTTT
CASIYSGTSTDTHYF
>.|TRBJ2-5|TRBD2|14|TRBV24-1
TGTGCCACGCAGACTAGCGGGGGAAAAGAGACCCAGTACTTC
CATQTSGGKETQYF
>few|TRBJ1-1|.|16|TRBV4-3
TGCGCCAGCAGCCACTTAATCACCAGAAAAAACACTGAAGCTTTCTTT
CASSHLITRKNTEAFF
>.|TRBJ1-1|.|15|TRBV20-1
TGCAGTGCTACAACCTCCGGGACGGTGAACACTGAAGCTTTCTTT
CSATTSGTVNTEAFF